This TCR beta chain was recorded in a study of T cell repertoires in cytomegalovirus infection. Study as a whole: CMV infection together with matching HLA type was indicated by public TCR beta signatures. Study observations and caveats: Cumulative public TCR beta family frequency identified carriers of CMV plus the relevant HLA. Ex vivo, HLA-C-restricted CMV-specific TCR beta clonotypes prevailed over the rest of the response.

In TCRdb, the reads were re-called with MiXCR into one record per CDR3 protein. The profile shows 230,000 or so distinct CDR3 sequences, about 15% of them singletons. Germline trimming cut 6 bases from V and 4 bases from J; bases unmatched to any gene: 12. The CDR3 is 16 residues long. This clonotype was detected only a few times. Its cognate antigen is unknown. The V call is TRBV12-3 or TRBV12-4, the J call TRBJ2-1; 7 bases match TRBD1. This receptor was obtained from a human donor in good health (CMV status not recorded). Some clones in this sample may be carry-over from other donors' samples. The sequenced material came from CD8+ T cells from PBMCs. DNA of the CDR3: TGTGCCAGCAGCTACGGGACAGAGACTACGTACAATGAGCAGTTCTTC. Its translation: CASSYGTETTYNEQFF.